Below, 18 T cell receptor beta chains from the same sample are listed, as sequenced in a study of blood T cell repertoires in COVID-19. Repertoires were generated with immunoSEQ multiplex PCR, while TCRdb's copy carries only in-frame clones and drops some. There are some 250,000 clones in the sample; about 70% occur only once, and 2.5% to 4% lies in the top ten. Sequencing input: peripheral blood. The receptor set was obtained from a woman of 80 years or more with acute or convalescent COVID-19.

The chain links TRBV21-1 to TRBJ1-2. TRBV21-1 counts as a pseudogene. The CDR3 is made up of 16 amino acids. CDR3 residues: CASSKGEATTRYGYTF. The CDR3 bases are TGTGCCAGCAGCAAAGGGGAGGCGACAACCAGGTATGGCTACACCTTC.

The J gene is TRBJ1-2, the V gene TRBV5-4; D is unresolved. CDR1 is SGHNT and CDR2 is YYREEE in the germline V gene (reference sequence). Trimming stripped 7 bases from V and 3 bases from J, with 7 bases between. This CDR3 comprises 11 residues. CDR3 DNA: TGTGCCAGCGGGGAGGACTATGGCTACACCTTC. Translation: CASGEDYGYTF.

The rearrangement uses TRBV3-1 (or the pseudogene TRBV3-2) and TRBJ2-1, with 12 nucleotides matching TRBD2. This CDR3 spans 17 amino acids. Germline-derived CDR1 and CDR2 are LGHDT and YNNKEL (reference sequence). Trimming at V came to 0 bases and at J to 5 bases, leaving 5 bases not matched to a gene. CDR3 loop: CASSQDGGTSGHNEQFF. CDR3 nucleotides: TGTGCCAGCAGCCAAGATGGGGGGACTAGCGGGCACAATGAGCAGTTCTTC.

CDR3 nucleotide sequence: TGTGCCAGCAGCTCGAGGACAGGGACGAACACTGAAGCTTTCTTT. Encoded protein: CASSSRTGTNTEAFF. This chain uses TRBV7-2 with TRBJ1-1, with 8 bases aligning to TRBD1. CDR1 SGHTA and CDR2 FQGNSA come from the germline V gene. The CDR3 runs 15 residues. Unmatched junction bases numbered 5, after V lost 4 bases and J lost 1 base.

The V call is TRBV18, the J call TRBJ2-1; the D is unclear. CDR3 length: 14 amino acids. V lost 2 bases to trimming and J lost 7 bases, with 12 bases between them. Germline CDR1 KGHSH, CDR2 LQKENI. The CDR3, as DNA: TGTGCCAGCTCACCAGGGCTAAATCATAATGAGCAGTTCTTC. It translates to CASSPGLNHNEQFF.

V is TRBV5-1 and J is TRBJ1-4; TRBD1 agrees at 8 bases. The germline V gene has CDR1 SGHRS and CDR2 YFSETQ. The CDR3 contains 14 residues. V trimming: 7 bases; J trimming: 8 bases; junction bases outside the gene matches: 10. CDR3 loop: CASATGGFWEKLFF. The CDR3 region has the DNA TGCGCCAGCGCTACAGGGGGATTTTGGGAAAAACTGTTTTTT.

The chain combines TRBV2 with TRBJ1-2; D is undetermined. CDR3 length: 14 residues. V lost 1 base and J lost 1, with 7 bases in between. Germline V gives CDR1 SNHLY, CDR2 FYNNEI. The CDR3 spells CASSEGGSNYGYTF. The CDR3 coding sequence is TGTGCCAGCAGTGAAGGCGGCAGTAACTATGGCTACACCTTC. Full variable domain (rest looked up from reference TRBV2 and TRBJ1-2): EPEVTQTPSHQVTQMGQEVILRCVPISNHLYFYWYRQILGQKVEFLVSFYNNEISEKSEIFDDQFSVERPDGSNFTLKIRSTKLEDSAMYFCASSEGGSNYGYTFGSGTRLTVV.

This rearrangement joins TRBV6-5 to TRBJ2-7, with 8 bases matching TRBD1. The CDR3 is 15 amino acids. The J segment lost 4 bases and the V segment lost 5 bases, leaving 10 bases of the junction unmatched. Per the germline V gene, CDR1 is MNHEY and CDR2 is SVGAGI. The CDR3 DNA reads as TGTGCCAGCAGTCGCGAGTTCCGACAGGGGTACGAGCAGTACTTC. Translation gives CASSREFRQGYEQYF.

The chain uses TRBV5-6 and TRBJ2-5; perhaps TRBD1 as D (6 bases). V gave up 3 bases and J gave up 2 bases, with 11 bases separating them. Germline V CDR1 and CDR2: SGHDT, YYEEEE. There are 14 residues in the CDR3. The CDR3 reads CASSWGLGQETQYF. In nucleotides, the CDR3 is TGTGCCAGCAGCTGGGGGCTGGGTCAAGAGACCCAGTACTTC.

This clone appeared once. This chain uses TRBV18 with TRBJ2-2, with TRBD1 identical over 7 bases. The CDR3 has 15 amino acids. Germline V gives CDR1 KGHSH, CDR2 LQKENI. The V gene end was trimmed by 4 bases and the J gene end by 0 bases; junction bases not matched to a gene: 2. CDR3 bases: TGTGCCAGCTCACTACAGGGGACGAACACCGGGGAGCTGTTTTTT. It specifies CASSLQGTNTGELFF.

The chain employs TRBV18 and TRBJ1-6, with TRBD1 matching 7 bases. The CDR3 is 16 residues long. The germline V gene encodes CDR1 KGHSH and CDR2 LQKENI. The junction had 8 bases not matched to a gene; V was cut back by 2 bases and J by 7 bases. DNA of the CDR3: TGTGCCAGCTCACCAAGTGCGACAGGGCAGAATTCACCCCTCCACTTT. Protein sequence: CASSPSATGQNSPLHF.

The V gene is TRBV5-8, the J gene TRBJ1-2; 7 bases align to TRBD1. The trim removed 4 bases at V and 7 bases at J, leaving 13 bases unmatched. CDR3 length: 15 residues. Germline CDR1 and CDR2: SGHTS and YDEGEE. CDR3 sequence: CASSRVPTGILGYTF. In nucleotides, the CDR3 is TGTGCCAGCAGCCGTGTCCCGACAGGGATCCTTGGCTACACCTTC.

This sequence joins TRBV27 and TRBJ1-5; 9 bases are a match to TRBD1. Germline CDR1 and CDR2: MNHEY and SMNVEV (reference sequence). V shed 5 bases, J shed 9 bases, and the junction held 20 bases outside the gene matches. The CDR3 length is 18 residues. CDR3 in amino acids: CASSQQSWTGAEWVPQHF. The CDR3 DNA is TGTGCCAGCAGTCAACAGAGCTGGACAGGGGCTGAATGGGTGCCCCAGCATTTT.

This chain uses TRBV19 with TRBJ2-1, with TRBD2 identical over 11 bases. The CDR3 runs 15 residues. Germline CDR1 LNHDA, CDR2 SQIVND (reference sequence). V shed 3 bases, J shed 9 bases, and the junction held 7 bases outside the gene matches. CDR3 loop: CASSIPSGGITEQFF. The CDR3, as DNA: TGTGCCAGTAGTATTCCTAGCGGGGGGATTACTGAGCAGTTCTTC.

The V call is TRBV3-1 (or the pseudogene TRBV3-2), the J call TRBJ1-6; D is undetermined. CDR1 is LGHDT and CDR2 is YNNKEL in the germline V gene (reference sequence). V gave up 3 bases and J gave up 8 bases, with 5 bases separating them. The CDR3 covers 12 residues. Here the CDR3 reads CASSHPDSPLHF. The CDR3 nucleotides are TGTGCCAGCAGCCACCCGGATTCACCCCTCCACTTT.

The chain employs TRBV18 and TRBJ1-1, with 9 bases that match TRBD1. Germline V lookup: CDR1 KGHSH, CDR2 LQKENI. V lost 5 bases to trimming and J lost 12 bases; unmatched junction nucleotides: 10. The CDR3 loop spans 13 amino acids. CDR3 sequence: CASSGTGGKNPFF. CDR3 bases: TGTGCCAGCTCAGGTACAGGGGGCAAGAATCCTTTCTTT. Together with reference TRBV18 and TRBJ1-1, the CDR3 gives the full variable domain: NAGVMQNPRHLVRRRGQEARLRCSPMKGHSHVYWYRQLPEEGLKFMVYLQKENIIDESGMPKERFSAEFPKEGPSILRIQQVVRGDSAAYFCASSGTGGKNPFFGQGTRLTVV.

The V call is TRBV7-2, the J call TRBJ1-2, with D possibly matching TRBD1 (5 bases). Germline CDR1 SGHTA, CDR2 FQGNSA. CDR3 length: 14 amino acids. The germline V and J ends were trimmed by 2 bases and 6 bases, with 13 bases remaining between them. CDR3 amino acids: CASSLTLWGDGYTF. The CDR3 region has the DNA TGTGCCAGCAGCTTAACTTTGTGGGGGGATGGCTACACCTTC.

The V call is TRBV5-6, the J call TRBJ2-7; TRBD1 aligns across 9 bases. Germline-derived CDR1 and CDR2 are SGHDT and YYEEEE. The V and J ends lost 3 bases and 2 bases, in that order; junction bases with no gene match: 6. This CDR3 has 15 amino acids. CDR3 residues: CASSWGGQGAYEQYF. The CDR3, as DNA: TGTGCCAGCAGCTGGGGGGGACAGGGAGCCTACGAGCAGTACTTC.